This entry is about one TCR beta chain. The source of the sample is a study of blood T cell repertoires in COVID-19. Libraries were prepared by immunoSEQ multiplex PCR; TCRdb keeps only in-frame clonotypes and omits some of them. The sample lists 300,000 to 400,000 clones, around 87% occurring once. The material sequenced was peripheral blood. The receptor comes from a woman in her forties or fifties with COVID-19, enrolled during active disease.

For the CDR3, the DNA is TGTGCCAGCAGTTCCCTGGTCAGGGGGCGCTCCTATAATTCACCCCTCCACTTT. Encoded protein: CASSSLVRGRSYNSPLHF. The chain links TRBV27 to TRBJ1-6, with 8 bases matching TRBD1. The CDR3 has 18 residues. The junction had 8 bases not matched to a gene; V was cut back by 4 bases and J by 0 bases. In germline, CDR1 is MNHEY, CDR2 SMNVEV (reference sequence).